This T cell receptor (beta chain) was observed in a study of shared clonotypes between healthy human individuals. Germline assignment: CDR1 SGHRS and CDR2 YFSETQ. CDR3 size: 16 residues. V dropped 0 bases and J dropped 2 bases, with 15 bases sitting between them. Clones were sequenced by immunoSEQ multiplex PCR, and TCRdb holds only the in-frame ones, with some missing. Seen here are about 2.3 million clones, approximately 95% observed once, and the top ten hold roughly 0.36%. Notes on this clone: Its antigen is currently unknown.

The study, taken as a whole, reports: The sharing of roughly 5% of naive CD4 clonotypes was seen across a few donors.

Sequences were obtained from naive CD4+ T cells from PBMCs. The subset: CD45RA+ positively selected. The TCR originated in a young man in good health. Some clones in this sample may be carry-over from other donors' samples. This chain connects TRBV5-1 to TRBJ2-7; TRBD2 is a possible D gene (5 bases). CDR3 protein: CASSLAPTEEAYEQYF. The CDR3 DNA reads TGCGCCAGCAGCTTGGCCCCGACTGAGGAGGCCTACGAGCAGTACTTC.